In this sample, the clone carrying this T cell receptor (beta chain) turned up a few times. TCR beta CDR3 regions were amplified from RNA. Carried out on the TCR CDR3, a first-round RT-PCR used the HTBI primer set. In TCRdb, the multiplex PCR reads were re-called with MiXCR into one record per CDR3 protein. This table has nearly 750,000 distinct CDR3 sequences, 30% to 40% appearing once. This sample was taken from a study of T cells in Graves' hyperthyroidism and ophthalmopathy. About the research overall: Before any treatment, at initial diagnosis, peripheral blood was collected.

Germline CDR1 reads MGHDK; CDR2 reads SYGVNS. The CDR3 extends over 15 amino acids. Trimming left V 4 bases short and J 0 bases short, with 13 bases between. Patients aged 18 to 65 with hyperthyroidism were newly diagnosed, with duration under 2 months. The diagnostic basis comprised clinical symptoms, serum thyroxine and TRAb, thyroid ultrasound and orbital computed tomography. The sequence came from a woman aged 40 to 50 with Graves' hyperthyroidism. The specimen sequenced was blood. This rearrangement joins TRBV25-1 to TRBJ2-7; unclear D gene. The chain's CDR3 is CASSGRLGSSYEQYF. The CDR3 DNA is TGTGCCAGCAGTGGCCGGTTGGGGTCCTCCTACGAGCAGTACTTC.